The 15 T cell receptor beta chains given below trace back to one sample, sequenced in a study of OX40 agonist ivuxolimab in advanced cancers. TCRdb's table, derived via immunoSEQ multiplex PCR, lists solely in-frame clones and lacks some. The table records about 69,000 clones, over 60% of them present only once. Here the sequenced sample was CD4+ or CD8+ T cells sorted from blood, taken in a trial of the OX40 agonist ivuxolimab. The receptors come from an adult with an advanced solid tumor such as melanoma, head and neck, liver or kidney cancer.

CDR3 DNA: TGTGCCAGCTCACCAACCGGGCTAAGCTCTGGAAACACCATATATTTT. It codes for CASSPTGLSSGNTIYF. V is TRBV18 and J is TRBJ1-3; no reliable D call. CDR1 KGHSH and CDR2 LQKENI come from the germline V gene. V was pared by 2 bases and J by 0 bases, with 11 bases between. The CDR3 is 16 residues long.

There are a few counts of this clone. V usage is TRBV10-2 and J usage is TRBJ1-2; D is perhaps TRBD1 (5 bases). The germline V gene encodes CDR1 WSHSY and CDR2 SAAADI. The CDR3 has 15 amino acids. Trimming took off 0 bases at V and 4 bases at J, with 12 bases between the two ends. The CDR3 bases are TGCGCCAGCAGTGAGTCGATCGGGGCCCCCTATGGCTACACCTTC. The encoded protein is CASSESIGAPYGYTF.

V gene TRBV27 combines with J gene TRBJ2-1, with TRBD2 matching over 8 bases. The germline V gene encodes CDR1 MNHEY and CDR2 SMNVEV (reference sequence). V was pared by 5 bases and J by 10 bases, with 13 bases of the junction left unmatched. CDR3 size: 15 residues. CDR3 nucleotide sequence: TGTGCCAGCAGTCAGGTCGGGACTAGAGTCGTCGAGCAGTTCTTC. Encoded protein: CASSQVGTRVVEQFF.

This clone is a singleton in its sample. The chain joins TRBV29-1 to TRBJ2-1; 7 positions match TRBD2. This CDR3 region has 18 residues. CDR1 and CDR2 (germline): SQVTM, ANQGSEA. J was trimmed by 0 bases and V by 4 bases; bases with no gene match: 15. The CDR3 DNA reads TGCAGCGTTGGTGGGGCAGCAAGCGGGGCGACCTCCTACAATGAGCAGTTCTTC. Protein product: CSVGGAASGATSYNEQFF.

The V call is TRBV5-5, the J call TRBJ2-3, with D perhaps matching TRBD2 (6 bases). The V and J ends lost 4 bases and 0 bases respectively, with 12 bases between them. Germline V gene data show CDR1 as SGHKS and CDR2 as YYEKEE (reference sequence). This CDR3 is 15 amino acids long. DNA for the CDR3: TGTGCCAGCAGCCTGTGGGCGGGGAGCACAGATACGCAGTATTTT. This encodes CASSLWAGSTDTQYF.

J is TRBJ2-6 and V is TRBV5-4; unclear D gene. The V and J ends lost 1 base and 3 bases respectively, with 8 bases between them. In germline, CDR1 is SGHNT, CDR2 YYREEE (reference sequence). The CDR3 spans 15 residues. The CDR3 reads CASSLYSGGANVLTF. The CDR3 DNA reads as TGTGCCAGCAGCTTGTACTCAGGTGGGGCCAACGTCCTGACTTTC. Full variable domain (missing parts from reference TRBV5-4 and TRBJ2-6): ETGVTQSPTHLIKTRGQQVTLRCSSQSGHNTVSWYQQALGQGPQFIFQYYREEENGRGNFPPRFSGLQFPNYSSELNVNALELDDSALYLCASSLYSGGANVLTFGAGSRLTVL.

The chain recombines TRBV28 with TRBJ2-1; D gene uncertain. There are 16 residues in the CDR3. The V and J ends lost 5 bases and 5 bases respectively, with 19 bases between them. Germline V gene data show CDR1 as MDHEN and CDR2 as SYDVKM. The CDR3 bases are TGTGCCAGCAGTCTTACCCGTCCCCAAGGTGACAATGAGCAGTTCTTC. This translates into CASSLTRPQGDNEQFF.

The chain uses TRBV28 and TRBJ2-1; 7 bases align to TRBD2. V lost 4 bases, J lost 3 bases, and 3 bases stayed unmatched. This CDR3 is 14 amino acids long. CDR1 is MDHEN and CDR2 is SYDVKM in the germline V gene. The CDR3 bases are TGTGCCAGCAGTTCTCCGGGAGGCTACAATGAGCAGTTCTTC. Translation: CASSSPGGYNEQFF.

This chain's CDR3 is CASSELASYSSGNTIYF. Written as DNA, the CDR3 is TGTGCCAGCAGTGAATTGGCCTCGTACAGCTCTGGAAACACCATATATTTT. The rearrangement links TRBV6-1 to TRBJ1-3; no reliable D call. Trimming took 2 bases from V and 0 from J, leaving 14 bases between them. The germline CDR1 and CDR2 sequences are MNHNS and SASEGT. The CDR3 runs to 17 residues.

This clone was found a few times. The rearrangement uses TRBV5-6 and TRBJ2-7; the match to TRBD2 covers 10 bases. This CDR3 has 15 residues. Germline V gene data show CDR1 as SGHDT and CDR2 as YYEEEE. V trimming: 4 bases; J trimming: 3 bases; junction bases outside the gene matches: 7. CDR3 nucleotide sequence: TGTGCCAGCAGCGCGCTAGCGGGGGTCTTCTACGAGCAGTACTTC. It codes for CASSALAGVFYEQYF.

This clone was seen once. The genes are TRBV2 and TRBJ2-5, with D possibly being TRBD1 or TRBD2 (6 bases each). The CDR3 totals 15 residues. Germline values: CDR1 SNHLY, CDR2 FYNNEI. The germline V and J ends were trimmed by 2 bases and 2 bases, with 12 bases remaining between them. In DNA, the CDR3 is TGTGCCAGCAGTGAATGGGGGGCCGGACAAGAGACCCAGTACTTC. This gives the protein CASSEWGAGQETQYF.

The chain employs TRBV2 and TRBJ2-1, with 9 nucleotides matching TRBD1. V was pared by 9 bases and J by 6 bases, with 12 bases of the junction left unmatched. The CDR3 is 15 amino acids. Germline CDR1 SNHLY, CDR2 FYNNEI. CDR3 region: CASNSMDRGSNEQFF. CDR3 bases: TGTGCCAGTAATAGTATGGACAGGGGTTCCAATGAGCAGTTCTTC. Together with reference TRBV2 and TRBJ2-1, the CDR3 gives the full variable domain: EPEVTQTPSHQVTQMGQEVILRCVPISNHLYFYWYRQILGQKVEFLVSFYNNEISEKSEIFDDQFSVERPDGSNFTLKIRSTKLEDSAMYFCASNSMDRGSNEQFFGPGTRLTVL.

This clone was seen only a few times. The chain is built from TRBV29-1 and TRBJ1-2; 8 nucleotides align to TRBD1. Trimming removed 6 bases from V and 5 bases from J; junction bases left unmatched: 11. CDR3 size: 14 residues. Per germline, CDR1 SQVTM and CDR2 ANQGSEA. The CDR3 nucleotides read TGCAGCGTAGTACCGCGACAGGGGTTATATGGCTACACCTTC. Its protein is CSVVPRQGLYGYTF.

The chain carries TRBV6-5 and TRBJ2-2; 9 nucleotides match TRBD2. This CDR3 region has 16 residues. Unmatched junction bases numbered 10, after V lost 4 bases and J lost 7 bases. Per the germline V gene, CDR1 is MNHEY and CDR2 is SVGAGI. The CDR3 DNA sequence: TGTGCCAGCAGTTCTCCTGGCGGGAGGGTTTTCGGGGAGCTGTTTTTT. Residues: CASSSPGGRVFGELFF.

The CDR3 loop reads CASSQEQGAETQYF. The CDR3 DNA follows: TGTGCCAGCAGCCAGGAGCAGGGAGCAGAGACCCAGTACTTC. The chain uses TRBV7-2 and TRBJ2-5, with D perhaps assigned TRBD1 or TRBD2 (5 bases each). Germline V CDR1 and CDR2: SGHTA, FQGNSA. V was pared by 5 bases and J by 4 bases, with 14 bases between. The CDR3 spans 14 residues.